These 27 T cell receptor beta chains were sequenced from one sample in a study of T cell responses to AZD1222 COVID-19 vaccine. The method was immunoSEQ multiplex PCR; TCRdb's version includes in-frame clones alone and lacks a portion of them. The table shows roughly 100,000 clones, with 89% occurring only once. Sample: peripheral blood, taken on day 0 of AZD1222 vaccination. These receptors originate from an adult in good health.

The chain carries TRBV5-4 and TRBJ1-4; D unclear. CDR3 length: 15 amino acids. Per germline, CDR1 SGHNT and CDR2 YYREEE (reference sequence). Trimming removed 4 bases at V and 7 bases at J, with 17 bases between. The CDR3 nucleotides read TGTGCCAGCAGCCAAGCGTCCGGTGGACCTGAAAAACTGTTTTTT. Translation: CASSQASGGPEKLFF.

This clone came up a few times. The V gene is TRBV5-6, the J gene TRBJ1-4; D is perhaps TRBD1 (6 bases). CDR1 and CDR2 (germline): SGHDT, YYEEEE. This CDR3 comprises 16 residues. V was pared by 0 bases and J by 4 bases, with 13 bases between. CDR3 nucleotide sequence: TGTGCCAGCAGCTTGGAAACGGGGGCGGGTAATGAAAAACTGTTTTTT. This encodes CASSLETGAGNEKLFF.

This chain joins TRBV2 and TRBJ2-5; perhaps TRBD1 as D (5 bases). Germline V gene lookup returns CDR1 SNHLY and CDR2 FYNNEI. The CDR3 covers 13 residues. Trimming removed 4 bases at V and 3 bases at J, with 9 bases between. CDR3 in DNA: TGTGCCAGCAGTGCATCGACAGAAGAGACCCAGTACTTC. Amino acid sequence: CASSASTEETQYF.

The chain couples TRBV28 to TRBJ1-2, with D tentatively TRBD1 (5 bases). With 1 base removed from V and 8 bases from J, the gap between germline ends came to 8 bases. This CDR3 contains 12 residues. Germline values: CDR1 MDHEN, CDR2 SYDVKM. The CDR3, as DNA: TGTGCCAGCAGTTTATTTGACAGAGGCTACACCTTC. Translating gives CASSLFDRGYTF.

The chain links TRBV2 to TRBJ1-6; D ambiguous. This CDR3 has 15 residues. Trimming removed 3 bases at V and 7 bases at J, with 13 bases between. The germline CDR1 and CDR2 sequences are SNHLY and FYNNEI. CDR3: CASSDFWGRNSPLHF. The CDR3 DNA reads as TGTGCCAGCAGTGACTTTTGGGGAAGGAATTCACCCCTCCACTTT.

J is TRBJ2-3 and V is TRBV7-2; possibly TRBD2 for D (5 bases). Germline-derived CDR1 and CDR2 are SGHTA and FQGNSA. V dropped 1 base and J dropped 9 bases, with 14 bases sitting between them. The CDR3 sequence is 14 residues long. The CDR3 nucleotides are TGTGCCAGCAGCTTAGGCCCCCGGGAAATGACGCAGTATTTT. This sequence encodes CASSLGPREMTQYF.

The CDR3 here is CASSLEGDTRRNIQYF. CDR3 in DNA: TGTGCCAGCAGCTTAGAGGGGGACACCAGGCGGAACATTCAGTACTTC. The chain links TRBV7-2 to TRBJ2-4, with a weak D call TRBD1 (6 bases). Looked up from germline, CDR1 is SGHTA and CDR2 is FQGNSA. This CDR3 region has 16 residues. The germline V and J ends were trimmed by 1 base and 7 bases, with 17 bases remaining between them.

The chain links TRBV27 to TRBJ2-7, with TRBD2 as a possible D gene (6 bases). CDR3 length: 14 residues. CDR1 MNHEY and CDR2 SMNVEV come from the germline V gene (reference sequence). V lost 8 bases, J lost 0 bases, and 14 bases lay in between. This CDR3 reads CASRLERASYEQYF. Here the CDR3 DNA reads TGTGCCAGCCGCTTGGAGCGGGCCTCCTACGAGCAGTACTTC.

This chain connects TRBV4-3 to TRBJ1-3; no clear D gene. This CDR3 contains 14 residues. V was clipped by 4 bases and J by 4 bases, with 11 bases between them. Germline lookup yields CDR1 LGHNA and CDR2 YSLEER. As DNA, the CDR3 is TGCGCCAGCAGCCCCCGGATCGACGGAAACACCATATATTTT. Protein: CASSPRIDGNTIYF.

The chain links TRBV5-4 to TRBJ2-7; weak D call: TRBD1 (6 bases). With 3 bases removed from V and 5 bases from J, the gap between germline ends came to 15 bases. Germline V CDR1 and CDR2: SGHNT, YYREEE (reference sequence). The CDR3 length is 14 residues. CDR3 DNA sequence: TGTGCCAGCAGCTCCCCCGGGACATATAACGAGCAGTACTTC. Translating it yields CASSSPGTYNEQYF.

Here the CDR3 reads CASSLFRTGRNYGYTF. The CDR3 DNA follows: TGTGCCAGCAGTCTCTTCAGGACAGGGAGGAACTATGGCTACACCTTC. The chain joins TRBV28 to TRBJ1-2; 8 bases are shared with TRBD1. CDR1 is MDHEN and CDR2 is SYDVKM in the germline V gene. J lost 2 bases, V lost 5 bases, and 10 bases had no gene match. The CDR3 runs 16 residues.

The V gene is TRBV29-1, the J gene TRBJ2-3; D uncertain. V shed 2 bases and J shed 0 bases, with 9 bases lying between them. The germline gives CDR1 SQVTM, CDR2 ANQGSEA. The CDR3 covers 14 residues. CDR3 amino acids: CSVEMWASTDTQYF. In DNA form, the CDR3 reads TGCAGCGTTGAAATGTGGGCTAGCACAGATACGCAGTATTTT.

The genes are TRBV4-1 and TRBJ1-5, with D unresolved. The CDR3 extends over 17 amino acids. Trimming cost V 1 base and J 0 bases, with 13 bases left between them. The germline V gene encodes CDR1 MGHRA and CDR2 YSYEKL. CDR3 bases: TGCGCCAGCAGCCAAGTTTCAGGTCGAGATAGCAATCAGCCCCAGCATTTT. This codes for CASSQVSGRDSNQPQHF.

This chain uses TRBV11-1 with TRBJ2-7, with D unresolved. Germline values: CDR1 SGHAT, CDR2 FQDESV (reference sequence). The CDR3 totals 13 residues. V was clipped by 6 bases and J by 0 bases, with 9 bases between them. The CDR3 sequence is CASRGSSSYEQYF. Here the CDR3 DNA reads TGTGCCAGCAGGGGCAGTAGCTCCTACGAGCAGTACTTC.

The rearrangement joins TRBV11-2 to TRBJ1-2; D not resolved. Germline CDR1 SGHAT, CDR2 FQNNGV. Trimming pared 3 bases from V and 1 base from J, leaving 6 bases between. This CDR3 spans 13 amino acids. Here the CDR3 DNA reads TGTGCCAGCAGCTTCGGGCTTAACTATGGCTACACCTTC. Encoded protein: CASSFGLNYGYTF.

The V and J genes are TRBV27 and TRBJ1-6, with no clear D. The CDR3 extends over 15 amino acids. Germline assignment: CDR1 MNHEY and CDR2 SMNVEV (reference sequence). V was shortened by 2 bases and J by 6 bases, with 11 bases between the two germline ends. In DNA, the CDR3 is TGTGCCAGCAGTTTAGTCCGCCTCACTAATTCACCCCTCCACTTT. It encodes CASSLVRLTNSPLHF.

Only one count was recorded for this clone. The chain combines TRBV25-1 with TRBJ1-1, with D possibly matching TRBD1 (6 bases). Germline loops: CDR1 MGHDK, CDR2 SYGVNS. V shed 7 bases and J shed 0 bases, with 9 bases lying between them. This CDR3 comprises 13 residues. The CDR3 here is CASTGGLNTEAFF. As DNA, the CDR3 is TGTGCCAGCACGGGGGGCCTGAACACTGAAGCTTTCTTT.

The chain combines TRBV7-9 with TRBJ2-1; no clear D. Trimming shortened V by 3 bases and J by 9 bases, and 9 bases separated the two germline ends. Germline assignment: CDR1 SEHNR and CDR2 FQNEAQ (reference sequence). The CDR3 covers 12 residues. DNA for the CDR3: TGTGCCAGCAGCTTTCGGGCCGCTGAGCAGTTCTTC. Translated, it gives CASSFRAAEQFF.

This clone was seen a single time. The chain joins TRBV30 to TRBJ2-7; the D is unclear. The CDR3 spans 12 residues. Deletions cut 0 bases from V and 3 bases from J, with 6 bases between. Germline-derived CDR1 and CDR2 are GTSNPN and SVGIG (reference sequence). The CDR3 DNA reads TGTGCCTGGAGTGTATTCGTCTACGAGCAGTACTTC. Its protein product is CAWSVFVYEQYF. The entire variable domain, with the rest obtained from reference TRBV30 and TRBJ2-7, is as follows: SQTIHQWPATLVQPVGSPLSLECTVEGTSNPNLYWYRQAAGRGLQLLFYSVGIGQISSEVPQNLSASRPQDRQFILSSKKLLLSDSGFYLCAWSVFVYEQYFGPGTRLTVT.

This clone was observed a handful of times. The chain couples TRBV19 to TRBJ2-3, with D possibly TRBD1 on 6 matching bases. Germline lookup yields CDR1 LNHDA and CDR2 SQIVND (reference sequence). V lost 2 bases to trimming and J lost 0 bases, with 15 bases between them. CDR3 length: 17 residues. The CDR3 nucleotides are TGTGCCAGTAGTATAATCCGACAGGACGCTAGCACAGATACGCAGTATTTT. It codes for CASSIIRQDASTDTQYF.

The rearrangement links TRBV6-2 or TRBV6-3 to TRBJ2-7; D perhaps matches TRBD2 (6 bases). The CDR3 covers 15 residues. Trimming shortened V by 0 bases and J by 3 bases, and 12 bases separated the two germline ends. Germline CDR1 is MNHEY and CDR2 is SVGEGT. This CDR3 is CASSYSRGGSYEQYF. CDR3 bases: TGTGCCAGCAGTTACTCACGGGGAGGCAGCTACGAGCAGTACTTC.

The chain combines TRBV7-9 with TRBJ2-3; D gene unclear. CDR3 length equals 14 residues. Trimming removed 4 bases at V and 5 bases at J, with 13 bases between. Germline assignment: CDR1 SEHNR and CDR2 FQNEAQ (reference sequence). CDR3 coding DNA: TGTGCCAGCAGCTCCTACCGGTACAGAGATACGCAGTATTTT. Protein sequence: CASSSYRYRDTQYF.

J is TRBJ2-1 and V is TRBV28, with D perhaps being TRBD1 or TRBD2 (5 bases each). The germline V gene has CDR1 MDHEN and CDR2 SYDVKM. Trimming took 6 bases from V and 5 from J, leaving 14 bases between them. CDR3 length equals 14 residues. The CDR3 here is CASSSLGAHNEQFF. The CDR3 nucleotides read TGTGCCAGCAGCTCCCTCGGGGCCCACAATGAGCAGTTCTTC.

V and J are TRBV7-6 and TRBJ2-2; 10 nucleotides match TRBD1. The CDR3 contains 17 residues. Trimming at V came to 2 bases and at J to 5 bases, leaving 8 bases not matched to a gene. The germline V gene encodes CDR1 SGHVS and CDR2 FNYEAQ. CDR3 DNA sequence: TGTGCCAGCAGCTTATACCTCCCGGGACAGGGGACCGGGGAGCTGTTTTTT. Translation gives CASSLYLPGQGTGELFF.

This CDR3 is CATSIGDNTDTQYF. The CDR3 coding sequence is TGTGCCACCAGCATAGGCGACAACACAGATACGCAGTATTTT. The chain couples TRBV15 to TRBJ2-3; D uncertain. The CDR3 has 14 residues. Germline CDR1 LNHNV, CDR2 YYDKDF (reference sequence). V lost 4 bases and J 2 bases, leaving 10 bases between the germline ends.

The genes are TRBV6-1 and TRBJ1-6; no clear D gene. This CDR3 has 17 amino acids. Trimming removed 4 bases at V and 6 bases at J, with 19 bases between. Germline values: CDR1 MNHNS, CDR2 SASEGT. CDR3 protein: CASSASSRKVLNSPLHF. CDR3 in DNA: TGTGCCAGCAGTGCGAGCTCCAGGAAGGTACTTAATTCACCCCTCCACTTT.

The chain couples TRBV15 to TRBJ1-1; no definite D call. Trimming cost V 2 bases and J 11 bases, with 12 bases left between them. Germline V gene lookup returns CDR1 LNHNV and CDR2 YYDKDF (reference sequence). This CDR3 comprises 12 residues. The CDR3 loop reads CATSRNIRVAFF. The CDR3 bases are TGTGCCACCAGCAGAAACATCCGGGTGGCTTTCTTT.